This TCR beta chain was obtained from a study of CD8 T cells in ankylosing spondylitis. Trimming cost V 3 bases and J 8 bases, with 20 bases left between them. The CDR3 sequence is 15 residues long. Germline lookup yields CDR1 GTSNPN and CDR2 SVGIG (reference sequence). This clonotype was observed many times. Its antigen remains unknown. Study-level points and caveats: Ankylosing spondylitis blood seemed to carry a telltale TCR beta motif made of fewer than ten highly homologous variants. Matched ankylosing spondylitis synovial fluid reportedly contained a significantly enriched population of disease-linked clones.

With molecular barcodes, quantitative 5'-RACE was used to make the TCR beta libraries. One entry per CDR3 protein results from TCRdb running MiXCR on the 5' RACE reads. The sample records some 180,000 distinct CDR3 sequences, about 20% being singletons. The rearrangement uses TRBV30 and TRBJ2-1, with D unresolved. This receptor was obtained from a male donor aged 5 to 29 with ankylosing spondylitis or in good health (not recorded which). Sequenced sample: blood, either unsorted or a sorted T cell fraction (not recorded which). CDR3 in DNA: TGTGCCTGGAGGCACCCGCGCTTGACGGGCGATGAGCAGTTCTTC. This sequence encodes CAWRHPRLTGDEQFF.